The TCR beta chain described here comes from a study of CD8+CD57+ T cells in acquired aplastic anemia. The overall study: DNA per sorted CD4+ or CD8+ sample ranged roughly 0.19 to 30 ug, averaging 3.2 ug.

Genomic DNA provided the template from which TCR beta VDJ and CDR3 profiles were obtained. TCRdb re-analysed the reads in MiXCR, keeping a single row per CDR3 protein. The sample consists of 200,000 or so distinct CDR3 sequences, 64% of them appearing once. This clonotype was seen more than once but under ten times. The receptor's source is a human donor with severe aplastic anemia or a healthy control (not recorded which). The sample comprised sorted CD4+, CD8+, or CD8+CD57+ T cells (not recorded which) from PBMCs.

CDR3 amino acids: CSAPDPGGYIQYF. CDR3 in DNA: TGCAGTGCCCCGGACCCAGGAGGATACATTCAGTACTTC. This chain links TRBV20-1 with TRBJ2-4, with D perhaps matching TRBD2 (5 bases). Germline V gene lookup returns CDR1 DFQATT and CDR2 SNEGSKA (reference sequence). V was cut by 6 bases and J by 8 bases, with 17 bases left in between. The CDR3 sequence is 13 residues long.